This T cell receptor beta chain came from a study of glioma-infiltrating T cells after dendritic cell vaccination. Study summary: At biweekly intervals, patients got three intradermal dendritic cell vaccine injections.

Patients had residual fresh-frozen tumor tissue and more than two years of survival data. Looked up from germline, CDR1 is SNHLY and CDR2 is FYNNEI. This CDR3 contains 15 residues. V shed 7 bases, J shed 4 bases, and the junction held 12 bases outside the gene matches. Clones were sequenced by immunoSEQ multiplex PCR, and TCRdb holds only the in-frame ones, with some missing. The sample has 25,000 to 35,000 clones; 90% are singletons. The sequencing used blood, collected before dendritic cell vaccination. This chain links TRBV2 with TRBJ1-2, with 7 bases that match TRBD1. The TCR was taken from a human donor with glioblastoma. This CDR3 is CASKGGGQRTYGYTF. The CDR3 DNA reads as TGTGCCAGCAAGGGTGGGGGACAGAGAACCTATGGCTACACCTTC.